Listed here are 17 T cell receptor beta chains from one sample, sequenced in a study of tumor and adjacent non-tumor tissue in lung cancer. No cell sorting was done before RNA was extracted from the tissue. The library came from three nested PCR rounds adapted from ARM-PCR protocols. TCRdb fed the multiplex PCR reads into MiXCR, producing one record per CDR3 protein. Of approximately 76,000 distinct CDR3 sequences in the sample, around two thirds are singletons; the top ten hold around 12%. The source material was lung tumor tissue. The receptor set was obtained from a woman in her 70s with non-small cell lung cancer.

Details on this clonotype: One base away lies a much larger clone, so this may be a sequencing read error. V is TRBV28 and J is TRBJ2-7; 11 bases match TRBD2. CDR3 length: 16 residues. Germline V gene lookup returns CDR1 MDHEN and CDR2 SYDVKM. The CDR3 reads CTSSPAELAGAYEQYF. The CDR3 nucleotides read TGTACCAGCAGCCCGGCGGAACTAGCGGGGGCCTACGAGCAGTACTTC.

Turning to this clonotype: Likely a read error: the CDR3 ends without its conserved phenylalanine or tryptophan. The DNA is omitted, as the CDR3 cannot be located on it reliably, and the CDR3 follows TCRdb's listing. J is TRBJ1-2 and V is TRBV7-9. The CDR3 length is 12 residues, termini included. In germline, CDR1 is SEHNR, CDR2 FQNEAQ (reference sequence). The CDR3 protein is CASSLGLYGYIL.

The V and J genes are TRBV11-1 and TRBJ2-1; D uncertain. The germline gives CDR1 SGHAT, CDR2 FQDESV (reference sequence). The CDR3 is 14 amino acids. The CDR3 nucleotides read TGTGCTGGCAGCCCGCGGAAGGGCCGCTATGAGCAGTTCTTC. It yields the protein CAGSPRKGRYEQFF. The full variable domain, with the rest looked up from reference TRBV11-1 and TRBJ2-1, is EAEVAQSPRYKITEKSQAVAFWCDPISGHATLYWYRQILGQGPELLVQFQDESVVDDSQLPKDRFSAERLKGVDSTLKIQPAELGDSAMYLCAGSPRKGRYEQFFGPGTRLTVL.

This sequence joins TRBV4-1 and TRBJ2-1; TRBD2 aligns across 10 bases. The J segment lost 6 bases and the V segment lost 0 bases, leaving 8 bases of the junction unmatched. Germline CDR1 reads MGHRA; CDR2 reads YSYEKL. CDR3 length: 17 residues. The CDR3 is CASSQEVRAGGSNEQFF. The CDR3 bases are TGCGCCAGCAGCCAAGAGGTGCGAGCGGGAGGGTCCAATGAGCAGTTCTTC.

Note on this clonotype: Its ends do not fully match the called genes, so a read error is possible. The rearrangement uses TRBV11-2 and TRBJ2-1; no reliable D call. The CDR3 covers 15 residues. CDR1 and CDR2 from the germline V gene are SGHAT and FQNNGV. CDR3 sequence (DNA): TGTACCAGCAGCTCATCAAGCGCGCAGTACAATGAGCGGTTCTTC. Translating gives CTSSSSSAQYNERFF. Supplemented by reference TRBV11-2 and TRBJ2-1, the full variable domain reads EAGVAQSPRYKIIEKRQSVAFWCNPISGHATLYWYQQILGQGPKLLIQFQNNGVVDDSQLPKDRFSAERLKGVDSTLKIQPAKLEDSAVYLCTSSSSSAQYNERFFGPGTRLTVL.

A single count supports this clonotype. The germline gene is not matched at one end of the junction; a read error may be the cause. The V gene is TRBV6-1, the J gene TRBJ2-4; 7 bases line up with TRBD2. The CDR3 spans 16 residues. Germline CDR1 MNHNS, CDR2 SASEGT. The DNA for the CDR3 is TGTGCCAGCAGAGAAGTAGAGTTTGGGCGGGGGAACATTCAGTACTTC. It encodes CASREVEFGRGNIQYF.

A note on this clonotype: The junction shows a germline mismatch at one end, possibly a read error. The rearrangement links TRBV29-1 to TRBJ1-6; D may be TRBD1 (5 bases). This CDR3 is 13 amino acids long. CDR1 and CDR2 (germline): SQVTM, ANQGSEA. CDR3 in DNA: TGCGGCGTTGAAGTGTCTAGGGGTTCACCCCTCCACTTC. Translating it yields CGVEVSRGSPLHF. The full variable domain, in which reference TRBV29-1 and TRBJ1-6 provide the parts outside the CDR3, is SAVISQKPSRDICQRGTSLTIQCQVDSQVTMMFWYRQQPGQSLTLIATANQGSEATYESGFVIDKFPISRPNLTFSTLTVSNMSPEDSSIYLCGVEVSRGSPLHFGNGTRLTVT.

This clonotype has a single count. A junction boundary mismatches the germline segment, possibly from a read error. J is TRBJ2-5 and V is TRBV6-1, with 10 bases matching TRBD2. CDR3 length: 16 residues. CDR1 and CDR2 from the germline V gene are MNHNS and SASEGT. This chain's CDR3 is CVSSEPSGRARETQYF. The CDR3 bases are TGTGTCAGCAGTGAACCGAGCGGGAGGGCGAGGGAGACCCAATACTTC.

This clonotype was observed at least ten times. The gene calls are TRBV20-1 and TRBJ2-1; 10 bases map to TRBD2. The CDR3 sequence is 14 residues long. Germline CDR1 DFQATT, CDR2 SNEGSKA (reference sequence). After removal of 4 bases from V and 5 bases from J, the junction contained 5 bases not matched to a gene. CDR3 in DNA: TGCAGTGCTACCTGGACTAGCGGACACAATGAGCAGTTCTTC. It codes for CSATWTSGHNEQFF.

Notes on this clonotype: Since no conserved phenylalanine or tryptophan closes the CDR3, a read error is the likely cause. The chain links TRBV29-1 to TRBJ2-4; tentatively, D is TRBD1 (5 bases). V was trimmed by 3 bases and J by 9 bases, leaving 15 bases between them. The CDR3 has 13 residues. Germline V gives CDR1 SQVTM, CDR2 ANQGSEA. CDR3 DNA: TGCAGCGTTGAGGAAGCGCCTAGGGGCATTCAGTACGTA. Translated: CSVEEAPRGIQYV.

This clonotype was picked up many times. The V gene is TRBV5-4, the J gene TRBJ1-2; perhaps TRBD1 as D (6 bases). Germline V gene data show CDR1 as SGHNT and CDR2 as YYREEE (reference sequence). This CDR3 comprises 12 residues. V lost 1 base and J 6 bases, leaving 7 bases between the germline ends. The CDR3 sequence is CASSLTGNGYTF. In DNA form, the CDR3 reads TGTGCCAGCAGCTTGACAGGGAATGGCTACACCTTC.

The chain combines TRBV7-3 with TRBJ1-1; D not resolved. Trimming left V 5 bases short and J 1 base short, with 8 bases between. There are 13 residues in the CDR3. Germline values: CDR1 SGHTA, CDR2 FQGTGA. In DNA, the CDR3 is TGTGCCAGCAGCCGCGAGGCGAACACTGAAGCTTTCTTT. It specifies CASSREANTEAFF.

This clonotype was seen just once. The junction departs from germline at one end; a sequencing error may be responsible. The chain couples TRBV5-1 to TRBJ2-3; 7 bases agree with TRBD2. Looked up from germline, CDR1 is SGHRS and CDR2 is YFSETQ. The CDR3 has 13 amino acids. CDR3 nucleotides: TGCGCCAGTAGCCGGGACTACACAGATATGCAGTATTTT. It encodes CASSRDYTDMQYF.

As regards this clonotype: At one of its ends the junction is not consistent with the germline gene, which may arise from a read error. This rearrangement joins TRBV6-1 to TRBJ1-5; D uncertain. CDR1 and CDR2 from the germline V gene are MNHNS and SASEGT. This CDR3 has 16 residues. The CDR3 sequence: CASSECGRNSNQPQHF. CDR3 in DNA: TGTGCCAGCAGTGAATGTGGTAGAAATAGCAATCAGCCCCAACATTTT.

This clonotype was seen ten or more times. The CDR3 DNA sequence: TGTGCCAGCAGCCCCCGGTCCTACAATGAGCAGTTCTTC. Residues: CASSPRSYNEQFF. The gene calls are TRBV6-6 and TRBJ2-1; D is ambiguous. Per the germline V gene, CDR1 is MNHNY and CDR2 is SVGAGI (reference sequence). This CDR3 has 13 amino acids. V was cut by 6 bases and J by 1 base, with 7 bases left in between.

This chain links TRBV11-2 with TRBJ2-7, with D perhaps TRBD2 (7 bases). Germline CDR1 and CDR2: SGHAT and FQNNGV. V lost 4 bases and J 2 bases, leaving 18 bases between the germline ends. The CDR3 is made up of 16 amino acids. CDR3 region: CASSSQSGGGAYEQYF. The CDR3 coding sequence is TGTGCCAGCAGCTCTCAGAGCGGCGGGGGCGCCTACGAGCAGTACTTC.

This chain uses TRBV9 with TRBJ1-2, with 8 bases that match TRBD1. The CDR3 contains 15 residues. V lost 3 bases, J lost 4 bases, and 8 bases stayed unmatched. Germline CDR1 reads SGDLS; CDR2 reads YYNGEE. The CDR3 bases are TGTGCCAGCAGCGCAGGGGGCGTATCTGGCTATGGCTACACCTTC. This gives the protein CASSAGGVSGYGYTF.